This TCR beta chain emerged from a study of cytomegalovirus exposure and HLA in healthy donors. The CDR3 has 16 residues. V lost 3 bases and J 7 bases, leaving 21 bases between the germline ends. Germline V CDR1 and CDR2: ENHRY, SYGVKD. Sequenced by immunoSEQ multiplex PCR; TCRdb stores in-frame clones only, minus some. The sample has 150,000 to 200,000 clones, more than 75% seen once. This TCR derives from a man between 18 and 29 years old in good health and CMV-seronegative. V and J are TRBV10-3 and TRBJ1-1; tentative D call: TRBD1 (6 bases). Sequencing was carried out using PBMCs. The CDR3: CAISDSGGIGKIEAFF. CDR3 DNA: TGTGCCATCAGTGATTCGGGGGGCATCGGTAAAATTGAAGCTTTCTTT.